These 8 T cell receptor beta chains were all obtained from the same sample, sequenced in a study of blood T cell repertoires in COVID-19. Clones were sequenced by immunoSEQ multiplex PCR, and TCRdb holds only the in-frame ones, with some missing. Altogether 210,000 or so clones are present, roughly four fifths being singletons, with the ten largest covering roughly 12%. Specimen: peripheral blood. The receptor set was obtained from a man aged 50 or older who had recovered from COVID-19.

The chain carries TRBV7-3 and TRBJ2-5; TRBD2 aligns across 11 bases. Germline loops: CDR1 SGHTA, CDR2 FQGTGA. This CDR3 region has 17 residues. The trim removed 5 bases at V and 2 bases at J, leaving 10 bases unmatched. The CDR3 sequence is CASSPITGTSGQETQYF. In nucleotides, the CDR3 is TGTGCCAGCAGCCCAATCACCGGGACTAGCGGACAAGAGACCCAGTACTTC.

The rearrangement joins TRBV2 to TRBJ2-1; 10 positions agree with TRBD1. The CDR3 totals 15 residues. J lost 4 bases, V lost 5 bases, and 5 bases had no gene match. The germline V gene encodes CDR1 SNHLY and CDR2 FYNNEI. CDR3 residues: CASSPGTGVYNEQFF. DNA of the CDR3: TGTGCCAGCAGTCCCGGGACAGGGGTATACAATGAGCAGTTCTTC.

This clone showed up just a few times. CDR3 in DNA: TGCGCCAGCAGCTTGGGGGGACAGGGGGCCGACGAGCAGTACTTC. Protein product: CASSLGGQGADEQYF. The rearrangement uses TRBV5-1 and TRBJ2-7; 12 bases align to TRBD1. This CDR3 contains 15 residues. CDR1 and CDR2 from the germline V gene are SGHRS and YFSETQ. J lost 5 bases, V lost 0 bases, and 3 bases had no gene match.

V usage is TRBV5-1 and J usage is TRBJ2-5; 9 bases fit TRBD1. The V gene's germline CDR1 is SGHRS and CDR2 YFSETQ. V lost 0 bases to trimming and J lost 9 bases; unmatched junction nucleotides: 3. The CDR3 spans 13 residues. The CDR3 sequence: CASSLGTGVAQYF. The CDR3 coding sequence is TGCGCCAGCAGCTTGGGGACAGGGGTGGCCCAGTACTTC.

This clone was detected a few times. The chain is built from TRBV6-5 and TRBJ1-3, with a weak D call TRBD1 (6 bases). Germline V CDR1 and CDR2: MNHEY, SVGAGI. The CDR3 length is 13 residues. The V gene lost 6 bases and the J gene lost 0 bases, with 6 bases spanning the gap. For the CDR3, the DNA is TGTGCCAGCAGCAGGGGCTCTGGAAACACCATATATTTT. Amino acids: CASSRGSGNTIYF.

The chain carries TRBV7-2 and TRBJ1-2; D may be TRBD1 (6 bases). In germline, CDR1 is SGHTA, CDR2 FQGNSA. This CDR3 region has 17 residues. V gave up 5 bases and J gave up 4 bases, with 23 bases separating them. CDR3 sequence: CASSATTDRISTYGYTF. CDR3 coding DNA: TGTGCCAGCAGCGCCACCACCGACAGGATCAGTACCTATGGCTACACCTTC.

On this clone itself: A read error may produce the germline difference seen at one junction end. The chain joins TRBV7-8 to TRBJ2-7; 8 bases line up with TRBD1. CDR3 length: 11 amino acids. CDR1 and CDR2 (germline): SGHVS, FQNEAQ. The CDR3 spells CASSARQGIVF. As DNA, the CDR3 is TGTGCCAGCAGCGCGCGACAGGGGATCGTCTTC.

This rearrangement joins TRBV7-2 to TRBJ1-2, with TRBD1 matching over 7 bases. J lost 6 bases, V lost 5 bases, and 6 bases had no gene match. Looked up from germline, CDR1 is SGHTA and CDR2 is FQGNSA. The CDR3 totals 13 residues. CDR3 sequence reads: CASSSDRVHGYTF. The CDR3, as DNA: TGTGCCAGCAGCAGTGACAGGGTACATGGCTACACCTTC.